The 2 T cell receptor beta chains presented below share a single source sample, sequenced in a study of shared clonotypes between healthy human individuals. TCRdb's table, derived via immunoSEQ multiplex PCR, lists solely in-frame clones and lacks some. The table lists roughly 1 million clones, more than 60% of them singletons. The sequencing input was memory CD4+ T cells sorted from blood. The sample's subset: CD45RA-negative fraction. The receptors come from a man younger than 35 in good health.

J is TRBJ2-5 and V is TRBV11-2, with a possible D match to TRBD2 (6 bases). V was trimmed by 5 bases and J by 5 bases, leaving 18 bases between them. Germline V CDR1 and CDR2: SGHAT, FQNNGV. The CDR3 loop spans 15 amino acids. The CDR3 DNA reads TGTGCCAGCAGCATTGGACTATCCCCGGGGGAGACCCAGTACTTC. As protein: CASSIGLSPGETQYF.

J is TRBJ1-1 and V is TRBV10-3; TRBD1 is a possible D gene (5 bases). The CDR3 has 15 amino acids. Germline V gives CDR1 ENHRY, CDR2 SYGVKD. The germline V and J ends were trimmed by 6 bases and 1 base, with 15 bases remaining between them. The CDR3 nucleotides are TGTGCCATCAGAGGGCGGGGGGAAACGAACACTGAAGCTTTCTTT. Translation gives CAIRGRGETNTEAFF.